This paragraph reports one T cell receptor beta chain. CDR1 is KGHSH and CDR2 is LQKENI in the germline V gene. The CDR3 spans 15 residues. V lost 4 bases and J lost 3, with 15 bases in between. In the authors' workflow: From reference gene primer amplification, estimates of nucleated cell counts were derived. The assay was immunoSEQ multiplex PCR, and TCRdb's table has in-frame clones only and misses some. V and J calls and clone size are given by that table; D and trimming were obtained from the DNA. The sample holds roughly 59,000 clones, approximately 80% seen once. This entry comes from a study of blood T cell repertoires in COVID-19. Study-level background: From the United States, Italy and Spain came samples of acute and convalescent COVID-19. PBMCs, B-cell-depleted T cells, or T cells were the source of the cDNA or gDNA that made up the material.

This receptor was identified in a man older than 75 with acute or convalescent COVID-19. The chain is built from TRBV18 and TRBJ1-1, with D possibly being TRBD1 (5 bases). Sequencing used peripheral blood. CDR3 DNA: TGTGCCAGCTCACTAGGTACCGGGACTGACACTGAAGCTTTCTTT. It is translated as CASSLGTGTDTEAFF.